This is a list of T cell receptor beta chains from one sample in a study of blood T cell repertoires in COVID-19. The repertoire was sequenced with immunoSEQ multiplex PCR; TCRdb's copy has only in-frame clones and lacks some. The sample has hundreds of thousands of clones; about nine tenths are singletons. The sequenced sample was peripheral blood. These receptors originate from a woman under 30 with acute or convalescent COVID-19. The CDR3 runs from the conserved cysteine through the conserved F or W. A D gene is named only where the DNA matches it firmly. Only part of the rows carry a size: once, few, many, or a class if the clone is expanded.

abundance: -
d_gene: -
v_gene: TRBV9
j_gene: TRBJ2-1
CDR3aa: CASSGREAYNEQFF
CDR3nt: TGTGCCAGCAGCGGGAGGGAAGCCTACAATGAGCAGTTCTTC

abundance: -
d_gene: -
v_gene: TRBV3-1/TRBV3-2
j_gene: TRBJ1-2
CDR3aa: CASSHDRANYGYTF
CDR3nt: TGTGCCAGCAGCCACGACAGAGCTAACTATGGCTACACCTTC

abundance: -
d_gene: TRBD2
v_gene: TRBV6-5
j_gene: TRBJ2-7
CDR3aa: CASSIGTTLYEQYF
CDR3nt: TGTGCCAGCAGCATAGGGACTACCCTCTACGAGCAGTACTTC

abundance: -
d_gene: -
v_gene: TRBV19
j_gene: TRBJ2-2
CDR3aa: CASIGGGRGELFF
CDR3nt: TGTGCCAGTATAGGCGGCGGGCGAGGGGAGCTGTTTTTT

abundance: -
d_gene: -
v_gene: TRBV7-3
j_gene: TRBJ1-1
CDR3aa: CASSLDSNTEAFF
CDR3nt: TGTGCCAGCAGCTTAGACTCGAACACTGAAGCTTTCTTT

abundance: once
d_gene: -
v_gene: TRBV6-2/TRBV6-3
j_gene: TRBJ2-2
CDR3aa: CASSFINGTLNTGELFF
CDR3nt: TGTGCCAGCAGTTTCATCAACGGGACTTTGAACACCGGGGAGCTGTTTTTT

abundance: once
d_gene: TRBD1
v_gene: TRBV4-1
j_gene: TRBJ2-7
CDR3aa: CASSRPGQGVGEQYF
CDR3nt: TGCGCCAGCAGCCGACCGGGACAGGGGGTTGGCGAGCAGTACTTC

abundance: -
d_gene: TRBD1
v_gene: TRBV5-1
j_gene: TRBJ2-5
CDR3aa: CASTLDRGLSGGEETQYF
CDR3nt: TGCGCCAGCACCTTGGACAGGGGTCTTTCTGGGGGTGAAGAGACCCAGTACTTC

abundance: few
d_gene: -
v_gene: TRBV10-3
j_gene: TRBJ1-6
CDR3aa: CAIGPGDSPLHF
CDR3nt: TGTGCCATCGGACCAGGGGATTCACCCCTCCACTTT

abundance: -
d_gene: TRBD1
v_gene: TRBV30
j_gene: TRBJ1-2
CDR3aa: CAWSRDRPYGYTF
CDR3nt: TGTGCCTGGAGCCGGGACAGACCCTATGGCTACACCTTC

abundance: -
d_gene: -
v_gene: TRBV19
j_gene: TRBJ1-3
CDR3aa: CASREVGYSGNTIYF
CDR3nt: TGTGCCAGTAGAGAAGTGGGCTACTCTGGAAACACCATATATTTT